This T cell receptor (beta chain) stems from a study of shared clonotypes between healthy human individuals. Across the study: Donors had three CD4 naive, three CD4 memory, two CD8 naive and one CD8 memory plate apiece.

V shed 0 bases, J shed 3 bases, and the junction held 11 bases outside the gene matches. The germline gives CDR1 SGHVS, CDR2 FNYEAQ. The CDR3 has 19 residues. Sequencing was performed with immunoSEQ multiplex PCR; in TCRdb, only in-frame clones are kept and a portion is missing. The table includes about 2.3 million clones, roughly 92% detected once. A note on this clone: Its specificity is not known.

Study-wide points: It was expected that sequencing depth would affect clonotype sharing among donors.

The genes are TRBV7-6 and TRBJ2-3, with 11 bases aligning to TRBD2. Sequenced input: naive CD4+ T cells from PBMCs. The subset is: CD45RA+ positively selected. The clonotype was recovered from a man aged 18 to 29 in good health. Some clones in this sample may be carry-over from other donors' samples. CDR3 DNA: TGTGCCAGCAGCTTAGCCCCGACCTTTAGCGGGAGGGCAACAGATACGCAGTATTTT. This gives the protein CASSLAPTFSGRATDTQYF.